This T cell receptor beta chain was sequenced in a study of CD8 T cells in ankylosing spondylitis. The V gene end was trimmed by 4 bases and the J gene end by 3 bases; junction bases not matched to a gene: 5. This CDR3 is built from 14 residues. Per the germline V gene, CDR1 is SGHRS and CDR2 is YFSETQ. A single record per CDR3 protein comes from TCRdb applying MiXCR to the 5' RACE reads. The sample consists of some 120,000 distinct CDR3 sequences, approximately 15% of them appearing once. The sequenced sample consisted of blood, either unsorted or a sorted T cell fraction (not recorded which). The sequence was collected from a female donor with ankylosing spondylitis or in good health (not recorded which). This sequence joins TRBV5-1 and TRBJ2-7, with 9 positions matching TRBD2. The CDR3 nucleotides read TGCGCCAGCAGCAACCTAGCGGGAAACTACGAGCAGTACTTC. Encoded protein: CASSNLAGNYEQYF.